The sequence of this T cell receptor beta chain was determined in a study of shared clonotypes between healthy human individuals. The deep-level immunoSEQ assay was used. Replicate PCRs run on unsorted PBMC used roughly 270 ng DNA, which was 31,000 or so T cell genomes. In the study's own analysis: As immunoSEQ supplied junction-only sequences (without quality scores), filtering differed. Assay used: immunoSEQ multiplex PCR; TCRdb lists only in-frame clones, some missing. The DNA gave D and trimming, while V, J and clone size come from that table. Of roughly 500,000 clones detected, around 79% appear once; the ten largest clones hold about 13%. Genomic DNA, for the unsorted samples, came from roughly 90 million PBMCs. The specimen sequenced was PBMCs. This receptor was identified in a middle-aged woman in good health. Some clones in this sample may be carry-over from other donors' samples.

CDR3 residues: CASSSNGGYTF. The DNA of the CDR3 is TGTGCCAGCAGCTCAAATGGTGGCTACACCTTC. The rearrangement joins TRBV9 to TRBJ1-2; D call uncertain. Germline CDR1 reads SGDLS; CDR2 reads YYNGEE. V gave up 4 bases and J gave up 7 bases, with 8 bases separating them. The CDR3 is 11 amino acids. The whole variable domain, filled in from reference TRBV9 and TRBJ1-2, reads DSGVTQTPKHLITATGQRVTLRCSPRSGDLSVYWYQQSLDQGLQFLIQYYNGEERAKGNILERFSAQQFPDLHSELNLSSLELGDSALYFCASSSNGGYTFGSGTRLTVV.